This TCR beta chain was recorded in a study of beta chain features in type 1 diabetes. Overall study: The study found patients and healthy donors alike in age, gender and cell yields. Study-wide findings and caveats: It was not settled here whether HLA type affects TCRB rearrangement. In the patient group, naive, central memory and Treg TCRB repertoires seemed more alike than in the healthy donor group.

Germline CDR1 is MNHEY and CDR2 is SVGAGI. CDR3 length equals 14 residues. Trimming at V came to 10 bases and at J to 2 bases, leaving 4 bases not matched to a gene. As for this clone: The antigen remains unidentified.

The study reverse transcribed the entire isolated RNA, so it sequenced expressed TCRB transcripts. Using immunoSEQ multiplex PCR, the repertoire was profiled, and TCRdb retains in-frame clones only, with some absent. The table records about 930,000 clones, 15% to 20% of them present only once. Sequencing was performed on naive CD4+ T cells from blood. The chain has TRBV6-5 and TRBJ2-7; 14 bases line up with TRBD2. This clonotype originated in a woman aged 18-35 years in good health. Here the CDR3 DNA reads TGTGCCACGGGACTAGCGGGGGCAACCTACGAGCAGTACTTC. Translated: CATGLAGATYEQYF.